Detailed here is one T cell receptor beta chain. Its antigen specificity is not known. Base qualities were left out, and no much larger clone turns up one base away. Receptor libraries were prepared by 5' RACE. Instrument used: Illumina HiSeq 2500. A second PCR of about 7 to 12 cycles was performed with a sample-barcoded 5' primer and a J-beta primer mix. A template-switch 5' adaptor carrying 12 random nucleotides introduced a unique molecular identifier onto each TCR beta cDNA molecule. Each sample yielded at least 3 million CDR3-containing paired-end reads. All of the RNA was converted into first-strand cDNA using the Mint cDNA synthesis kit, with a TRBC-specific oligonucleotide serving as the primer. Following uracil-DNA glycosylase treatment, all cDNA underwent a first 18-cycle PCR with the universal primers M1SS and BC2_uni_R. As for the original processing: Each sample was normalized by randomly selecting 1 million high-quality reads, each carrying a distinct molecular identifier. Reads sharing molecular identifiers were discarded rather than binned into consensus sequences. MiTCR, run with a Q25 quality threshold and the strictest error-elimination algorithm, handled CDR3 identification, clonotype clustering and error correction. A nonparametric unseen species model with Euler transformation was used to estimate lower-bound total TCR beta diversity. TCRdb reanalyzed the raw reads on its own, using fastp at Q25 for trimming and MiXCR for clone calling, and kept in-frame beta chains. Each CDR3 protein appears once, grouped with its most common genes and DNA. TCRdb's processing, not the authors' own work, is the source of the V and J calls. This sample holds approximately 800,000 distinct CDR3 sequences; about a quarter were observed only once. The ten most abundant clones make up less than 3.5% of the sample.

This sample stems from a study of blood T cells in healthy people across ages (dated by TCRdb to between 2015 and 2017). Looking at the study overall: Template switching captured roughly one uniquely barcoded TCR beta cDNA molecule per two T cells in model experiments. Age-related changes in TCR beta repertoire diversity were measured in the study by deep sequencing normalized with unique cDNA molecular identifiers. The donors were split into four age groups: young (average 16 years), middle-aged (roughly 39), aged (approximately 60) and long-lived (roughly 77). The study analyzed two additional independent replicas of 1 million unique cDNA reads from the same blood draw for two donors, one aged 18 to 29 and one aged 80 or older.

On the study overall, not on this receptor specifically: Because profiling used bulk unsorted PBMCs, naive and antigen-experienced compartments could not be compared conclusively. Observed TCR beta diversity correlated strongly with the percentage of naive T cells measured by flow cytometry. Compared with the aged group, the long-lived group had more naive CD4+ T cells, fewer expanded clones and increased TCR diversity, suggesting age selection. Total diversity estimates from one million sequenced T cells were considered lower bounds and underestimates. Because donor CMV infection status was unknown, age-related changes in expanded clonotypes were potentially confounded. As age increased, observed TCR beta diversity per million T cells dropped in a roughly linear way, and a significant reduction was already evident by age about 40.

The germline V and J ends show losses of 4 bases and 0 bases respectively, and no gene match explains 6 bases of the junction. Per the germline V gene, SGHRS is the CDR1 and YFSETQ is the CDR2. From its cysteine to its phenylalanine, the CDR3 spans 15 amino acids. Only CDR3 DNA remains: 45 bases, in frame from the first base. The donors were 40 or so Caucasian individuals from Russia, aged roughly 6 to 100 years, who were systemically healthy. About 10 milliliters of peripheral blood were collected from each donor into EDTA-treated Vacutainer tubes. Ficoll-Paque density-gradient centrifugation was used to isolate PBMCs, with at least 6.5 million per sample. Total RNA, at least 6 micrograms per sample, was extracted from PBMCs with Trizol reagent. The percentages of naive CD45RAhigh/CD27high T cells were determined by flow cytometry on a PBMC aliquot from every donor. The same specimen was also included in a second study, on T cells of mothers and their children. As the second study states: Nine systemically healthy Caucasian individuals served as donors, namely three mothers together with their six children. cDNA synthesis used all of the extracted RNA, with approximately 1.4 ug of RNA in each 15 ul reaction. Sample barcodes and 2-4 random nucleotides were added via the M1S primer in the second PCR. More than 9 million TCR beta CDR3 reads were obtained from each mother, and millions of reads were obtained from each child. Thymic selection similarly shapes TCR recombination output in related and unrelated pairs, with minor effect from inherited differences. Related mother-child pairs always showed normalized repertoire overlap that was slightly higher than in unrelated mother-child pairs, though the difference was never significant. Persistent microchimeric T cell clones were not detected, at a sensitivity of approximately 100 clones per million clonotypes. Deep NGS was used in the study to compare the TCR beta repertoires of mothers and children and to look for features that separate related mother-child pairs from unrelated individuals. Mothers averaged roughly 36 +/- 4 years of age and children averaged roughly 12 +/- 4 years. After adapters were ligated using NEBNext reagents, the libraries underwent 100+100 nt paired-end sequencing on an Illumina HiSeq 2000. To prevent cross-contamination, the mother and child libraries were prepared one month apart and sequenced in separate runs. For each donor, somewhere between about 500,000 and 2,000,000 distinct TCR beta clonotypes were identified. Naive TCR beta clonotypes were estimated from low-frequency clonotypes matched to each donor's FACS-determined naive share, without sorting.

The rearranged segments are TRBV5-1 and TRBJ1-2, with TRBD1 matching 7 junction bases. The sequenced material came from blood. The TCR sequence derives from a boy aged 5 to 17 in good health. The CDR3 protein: CASSIGTVTNYGYTF. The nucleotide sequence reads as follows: TGCGCCAGCAGCATCGGGACAGTTACTAACTATGGCTACACCTTC. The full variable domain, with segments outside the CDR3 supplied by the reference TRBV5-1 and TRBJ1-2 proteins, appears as KAGVTQTPRYLIKTRGQQVTLSCSPISGHRSVSWYQQTPGQGLQFLFEYFSETQRNKGNFPGRFSGRQFSNSRSEMNVSTLELGDSALYLCASSIGTVTNYGYTFGSGTRLTVV.